The 11 T cell receptor beta chains in this list originate from one sample, sequenced in a study of glioma-infiltrating T cells after dendritic cell vaccination. The assay was immunoSEQ multiplex PCR, and TCRdb's table has in-frame clones only and misses some. This table holds roughly 41,000 clones, around four fifths found once. The sample here was blood, taken before dendritic cell vaccination. The receptors originated from a human donor with glioblastoma.

The rearrangement joins TRBV18 to TRBJ2-3; 8 nucleotides align to TRBD2. The CDR3 covers 16 residues. The germline CDR1 and CDR2 sequences are KGHSH and LQKENI. The J segment lost 6 bases and the V segment lost 1 base, leaving 9 bases of the junction unmatched. The CDR3 region has the DNA TGTGCCAGCTCACCACAATCCGGCGGGGGGACGGATACGCAGTATTTT. This sequence encodes CASSPQSGGGTDTQYF.

V usage is TRBV7-6 and J usage is TRBJ1-2, with TRBD1 matching over 9 bases. Germline V CDR1 and CDR2: SGHVS, FNYEAQ. The length of the CDR3 is 14 residues. J lost 4 bases, V lost 5 bases, and 5 bases had no gene match. Written as DNA, the CDR3 is TGTGCCAGCAGCCCACCGGGACAGGGCTATGGCTACACCTTC. Protein sequence: CASSPPGQGYGYTF.

The chain combines TRBV30 with TRBJ1-5; D not resolved. Trimming pared 3 bases from V and 3 bases from J, leaving 15 bases between. CDR3 length: 15 amino acids. Looked up from germline, CDR1 is GTSNPN and CDR2 is SVGIG (reference sequence). CDR3 residues: CAWRTAGIPNQPQHF. In DNA form, the CDR3 reads TGTGCCTGGAGAACGGCGGGGATCCCCAATCAGCCCCAGCATTTT.

This clone appeared a few times. The rearrangement joins TRBV4-1 to TRBJ1-5; TRBD1 matches at 12 bases. Germline V CDR1 and CDR2: MGHRA, YSYEKL. This CDR3 contains 15 residues. V lost 3 bases to trimming and J lost 5 bases; unmatched junction nucleotides: 2. Written as DNA, the CDR3 is TGCGCCAGCAGCCAGGGGACAGGGGGCTATCAGCCCCAGCATTTT. It is translated as CASSQGTGGYQPQHF.

This clone was counted a few times. CDR3 residues: CASSRQGQETQYF. In DNA, the CDR3 is TGCGCCAGCAGCCGACAGGGGCAAGAGACCCAGTACTTC. The chain couples TRBV4-3 to TRBJ2-5; 8 bases line up with TRBD1. V lost 4 bases and J lost 2; bases outside the gene matches: 0. Germline CDR1 LGHNA, CDR2 YSLEER. The CDR3 runs 13 residues.

The rearrangement links TRBV28 to TRBJ2-7, with D perhaps matching TRBD1 (5 bases). Trimming stripped 5 bases from V and 4 bases from J, with 21 bases between. From germline, CDR1 is MDHEN and CDR2 SYDVKM. The CDR3 has 16 residues. In DNA form, the CDR3 reads TGTGCCAGCAGTCCTATGGGTTCGGCAGGGAATTACGAGCAGTACTTC. The encoded protein is CASSPMGSAGNYEQYF.

V is TRBV9 and J is TRBJ1-1; possible D gene TRBD1, 5 bases. The CDR3 runs 14 residues. The V end lost 4 bases, the J end lost 3 bases, and 13 bases lay between the germline ends. CDR1 and CDR2 from the germline V gene are SGDLS and YYNGEE. CDR3 sequence (DNA): TGTGCCAGCAGCCTGGGCAGGGATGACACTGAAGCTTTCTTT. It codes for CASSLGRDDTEAFF.

The chain links TRBV11-1 to TRBJ1-2; D not resolved. From germline, CDR1 is SGHAT and CDR2 FQDESV (reference sequence). The CDR3 contains 13 residues. The V end was cut by 2 bases, the J end by 4 bases, with 8 bases between. CDR3 sequence (DNA): TGTGCCAGCAGCTTATTTCGGGGCTATGGCTACACCTTC. Its translation: CASSLFRGYGYTF. Full variable domain (remainder filled in from reference TRBV11-1 and TRBJ1-2): EAEVAQSPRYKITEKSQAVAFWCDPISGHATLYWYRQILGQGPELLVQFQDESVVDDSQLPKDRFSAERLKGVDSTLKIQPAELGDSAMYLCASSLFRGYGYTFGSGTRLTVV.

The chain combines TRBV4-3 with TRBJ2-7; TRBD2 agrees at 9 bases. CDR1 is LGHNA and CDR2 is YSLEER in the germline V gene. V lost 1 base to trimming and J lost 5 bases; unmatched junction nucleotides: 9. This CDR3 region has 16 residues. This chain's CDR3 is CASSQAPAGGVNEQYF. CDR3 bases: TGCGCCAGCAGCCAAGCGCCAGCGGGGGGTGTCAACGAGCAGTACTTC.

This chain links TRBV5-1 with TRBJ2-3, with 9 bases aligning to TRBD1. The CDR3 contains 15 residues. J lost 4 bases, V lost 2 bases, and 5 bases had no gene match. The germline V gene encodes CDR1 SGHRS and CDR2 YFSETQ. In DNA form, the CDR3 reads TGCGCCAGCAGCTTTGAGGGACAGGGATCAGATACGCAGTATTTT. Translating gives CASSFEGQGSDTQYF.

This sequence joins TRBV9 and TRBJ2-3; TRBD1 aligns across 8 bases. The V gene's germline CDR1 is SGDLS and CDR2 YYNGEE. The V segment lost 2 bases and the J segment 1 base; nucleotides outside the gene matches: 3. The CDR3 runs to 15 residues. The CDR3 nucleotides read TGTGCCAGCAGCGTCAGGGGGCTCGGCACAGATACGCAGTATTTT. Protein sequence: CASSVRGLGTDTQYF.